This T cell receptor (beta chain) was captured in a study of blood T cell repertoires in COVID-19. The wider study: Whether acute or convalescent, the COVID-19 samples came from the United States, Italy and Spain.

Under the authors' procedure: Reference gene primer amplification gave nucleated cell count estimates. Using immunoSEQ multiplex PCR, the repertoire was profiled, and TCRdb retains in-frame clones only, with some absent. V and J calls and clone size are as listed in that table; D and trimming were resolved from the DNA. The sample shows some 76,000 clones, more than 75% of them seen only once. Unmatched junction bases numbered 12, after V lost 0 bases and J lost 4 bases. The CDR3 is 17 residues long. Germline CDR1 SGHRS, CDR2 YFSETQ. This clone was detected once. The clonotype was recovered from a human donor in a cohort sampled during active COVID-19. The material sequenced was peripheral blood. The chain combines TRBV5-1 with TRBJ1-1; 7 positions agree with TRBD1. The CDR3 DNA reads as TGCGCCAGCAGCTTGGGTGTCAGGGGGGCGTGGGGCACTGAAGCTTTCTTT. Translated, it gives CASSLGVRGAWGTEAFF.